This record covers a single T cell receptor beta chain. The sample belongs to a study of blood T cell repertoires in COVID-19. Assay: immunoSEQ multiplex PCR; the TCRdb copy retains only in-frame clones and omits some. The table includes 150,000 to 200,000 clones, roughly four fifths detected once. The V gene's germline CDR1 is SNHLY and CDR2 FYNNEI. The CDR3 runs to 19 residues. With V trimmed by 2 bases and J by 1 base, 7 bases remained unmatched. The gene calls are TRBV2 and TRBJ2-1; TRBD2 matches at 14 bases. The sample comprised peripheral blood. The sequence was collected from an elderly woman with acute or convalescent COVID-19. DNA of the CDR3: TGTGCCAGCAGTGAAAAGACTAGCGGGAGGGCCGGGTCCTACAATGAGCAGTTCTTC. It is translated as CASSEKTSGRAGSYNEQFF.